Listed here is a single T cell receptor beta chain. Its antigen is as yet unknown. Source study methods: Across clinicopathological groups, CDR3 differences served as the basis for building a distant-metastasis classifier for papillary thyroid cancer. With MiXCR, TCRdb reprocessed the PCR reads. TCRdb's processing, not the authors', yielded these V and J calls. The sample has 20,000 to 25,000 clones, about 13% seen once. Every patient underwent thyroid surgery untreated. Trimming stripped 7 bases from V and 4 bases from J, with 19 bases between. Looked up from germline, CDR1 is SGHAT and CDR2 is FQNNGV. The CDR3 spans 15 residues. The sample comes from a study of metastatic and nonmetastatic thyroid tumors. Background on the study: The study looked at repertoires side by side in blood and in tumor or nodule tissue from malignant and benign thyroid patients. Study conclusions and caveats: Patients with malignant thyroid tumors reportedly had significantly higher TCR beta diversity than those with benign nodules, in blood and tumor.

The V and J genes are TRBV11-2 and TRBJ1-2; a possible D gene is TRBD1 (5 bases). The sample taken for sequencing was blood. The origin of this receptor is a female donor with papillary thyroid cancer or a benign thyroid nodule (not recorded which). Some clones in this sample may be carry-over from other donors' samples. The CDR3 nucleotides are TGTGCCAGCATCGTTAGCCGGGACCTGTCCTATGGCTACACCTTC. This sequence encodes CASIVSRDLSYGYTF.